This T cell receptor (beta chain) was identified during a study of blood T cell repertoires in COVID-19. Study-level information: In each case, the material was cDNA or gDNA derived from T cells, B-cell-depleted T cells, or PBMCs.

The CDR3 sequence is 14 residues long. CDR1 SGDLS and CDR2 YYNGEE come from the germline V gene. The V end was cut by 0 bases, the J end by 2 bases, with 8 bases between. For this clone: In the same sample, other DNA sequences code for this CDR3.

The table came from immunoSEQ multiplex PCR; TCRdb's copy has only in-frame clones and leaves some out. The sample includes roughly 180,000 clones, about 88% of them seen just once. Sequenced: peripheral blood. This chain links TRBV9 with TRBJ1-2; possible D gene TRBD1, 5 bases. This receptor was taken from a man aged 18-30 years with acute or convalescent COVID-19. For the CDR3, the DNA is TGTGCCAGCAGCGTAGGTCCAGGGAACTATGGCTACACCTTC. It encodes CASSVGPGNYGYTF.